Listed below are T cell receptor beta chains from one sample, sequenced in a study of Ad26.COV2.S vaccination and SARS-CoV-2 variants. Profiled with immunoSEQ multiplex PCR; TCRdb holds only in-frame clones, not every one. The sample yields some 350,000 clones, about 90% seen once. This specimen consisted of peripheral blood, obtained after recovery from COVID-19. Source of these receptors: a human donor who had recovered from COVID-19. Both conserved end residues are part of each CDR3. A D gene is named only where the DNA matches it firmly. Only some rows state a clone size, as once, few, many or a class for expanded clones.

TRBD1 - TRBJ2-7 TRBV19 TGTGCCAGTAGTCTTCAAGGACAGGCGGCGGGCTACGAGCAGTACTTC CASSLQGQAAGYEQYF
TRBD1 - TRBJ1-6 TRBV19 TGTGCCAGTAGTCCTCGGACAGGGGGATCACCCCTCCACTTT CASSPRTGGSPLHF
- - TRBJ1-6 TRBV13 TGTGCCAGCAGCTTAGGGGGGGTAGATAATTCACCCCTCCACTTT CASSLGGVDNSPLHF
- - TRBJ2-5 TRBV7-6 TGTGCCAGCAGCCTGGGACGACCCGAGACCCAGTACTTC CASSLGRPETQYF
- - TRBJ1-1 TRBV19 TGTGCCAGTAGTATAATAGATCTGAACACTGAAGCTTTCTTT CASSIIDLNTEAFF
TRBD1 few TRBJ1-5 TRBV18 TGTGCCAGCGCCCTGGGACAGCTAAATAGCAATCAGCCCCAGCATTTT CASALGQLNSNQPQHF
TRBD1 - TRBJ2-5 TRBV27 TGTGCCAGCAGTTTATCGGGCAGGGGGCTGCAAGAGACCCAGTACTTC CASSLSGRGLQETQYF
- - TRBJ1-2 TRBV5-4 TGTGCCAGCAGCCCTGGAGCCTATGGCTACACCTTC CASSPGAYGYTF
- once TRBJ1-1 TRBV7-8 TGTGCCAGCAGCATGAGGACAGAGGGCGAAGCTTTCTTT CASSMRTEGEAFF
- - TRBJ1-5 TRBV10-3 TGTGCCATCAGTGAGGGGGGTAGTCAGCCCCAGCATTTT CAISEGGSQPQHF
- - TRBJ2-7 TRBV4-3 TGCGCCAGCAGCCAAGATCTACAAAGGGGTAACTACGAGCAGTACTTC CASSQDLQRGNYEQYF
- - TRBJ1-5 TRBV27 TGTGCCAGCAGTTTAGATTACGGTGGGAGCAATCAGCCCCAGCATTTT CASSLDYGGSNQPQHF
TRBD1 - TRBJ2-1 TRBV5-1 TGCGCCAGCAGCTCCGGGACAGCCTCCTACAATGAGCAGTTCTTC CASSSGTASYNEQFF
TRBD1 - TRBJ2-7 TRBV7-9 TGTGCCAGCAGCCCCCCGACAGGGGCCTACGAGCAGTACTTC CASSPPTGAYEQYF
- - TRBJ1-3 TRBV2 TGTGCCAGCAGGGAGGGCCATAGCTCTGGAAACACCATATATTTT CASREGHSSGNTIYF
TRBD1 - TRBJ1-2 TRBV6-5 TGTGCCAGCAGTTATTCAGGGGGTCGAGGCTACACCTTC CASSYSGGRGYTF
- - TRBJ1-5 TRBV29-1 TGCAGCGCCCGGACCGGGGGCAATCAGCCCCAGCATTTT CSARTGGNQPQHF
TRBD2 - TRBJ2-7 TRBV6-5 TGTGCCAGCAGTTCGGGACTAGCGGGCTCCTACGAGCAGTACTTC CASSSGLAGSYEQYF
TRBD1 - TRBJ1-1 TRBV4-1 TGCGCCAGCAGCCAAGCAGACAGGGTATATTCTGAAGCTTTCTTT CASSQADRVYSEAFF
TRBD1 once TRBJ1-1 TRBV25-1 TGTGCCAGCAGGTTACAGGGGGATAGGACTGAAGCTTTCTTT CASRLQGDRTEAFF
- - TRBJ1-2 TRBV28 TGTGCCAGCAGTTCCCGGATAGGCAGGGATGGCTACACCTTC CASSSRIGRDGYTF
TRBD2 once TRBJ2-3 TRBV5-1 TGCGCCAGCAGCTTGGGGTCTAGCGGAATCACAGATACGCAGTATTTT CASSLGSSGITDTQYF
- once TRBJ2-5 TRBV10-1 TGCGCCAGCAGTGAAGGAGGCGGGGAGACCCAGTACTTC CASSEGGGETQYF
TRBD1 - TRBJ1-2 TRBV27 TGTGCCAGCAGTTTAAGGACAGGTCCCCCGGTGGAGGGCTACACCTTC CASSLRTGPPVEGYTF
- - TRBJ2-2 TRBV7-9 TGTGCCAGCAGCAAAGGAGGGACCCGCGGGGAGCTGTTTTTT CASSKGGTRGELFF
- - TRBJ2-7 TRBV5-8 TGTGCCAGCAGTCGCCCGGCAGTTACCTACGAGCAGTACTTC CASSRPAVTYEQYF
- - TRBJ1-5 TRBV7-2 TGTGCCAGCAGCCCCCAGGGCCTGGCAGGGTTTCGTAATCAGCCCCAGCATTTT CASSPQGLAGFRNQPQHF
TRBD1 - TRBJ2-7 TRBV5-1 TGCGCCAGCAGCTTGGCGGACAGGGGGCTTCACGACGAGCAGTACTTC CASSLADRGLHDEQYF
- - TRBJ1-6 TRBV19 TGTGCCAGTAGTATTGAACGGTTTGGTTCACCCCTCCACTTT CASSIERFGSPLHF
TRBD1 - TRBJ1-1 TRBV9 TGTGCCAGCAGCAAATTACAGGGGACTACTGAAGCTTTCTTT CASSKLQGTTEAFF